What follows describes a single T cell receptor (beta chain). This clone was found a few times. No cognate antigen has been identified for it. Per-base quality was not reported, and no clone a single base away is much larger than it. The sample has other DNA sequences that encode this CDR3 too. Explained via the paper, the time point label denotes: around 24 weeks on oral tofacitinib. The meaning of the sample's treatment or condition label: oral pan-JAK inhibitor, 5-10 mg twice daily. Lesional scalp punch biopsies and peripheral blood were collected from alopecia areata patients. PBMCs were separated by density centrifugation and stained for CD3, CD4 and CD8, after which CD4+ and CD8+ T cells were sorted on a FACSAria. These data come from a study of CD8+ T cells in alopecia areata (dated by TCRdb to the late 2010s). With respect to the entire study: The treated patients took part in an open-label pilot trial in which moderate-to-severe alopecia areata was treated with oral tofacitinib at 5 to 10 mg twice daily. Tofacitinib was administered for 6 to 18 months, and 6 months of follow-up off drug were then conducted to assess delayed response and recurrence. The SALT score, which quantifies the percentage of affected scalp surface area, was used to measure disease severity in treated patients. In both human patients and the C3H/HeJ mouse model, the study applied high-throughput TCRbeta sequencing to look at T cell clonal expansion in alopecia areata. In humans, TCRbeta sequencing was performed on scalp tissue and on sorted CD4+ and CD8+ peripheral blood T cells from healthy controls and from patients with patchy or totalis/universalis alopecia areata. Tofacitinib-treated patients had biopsies at baseline and at 4 and 24 weeks of treatment, with a later scalp biopsy in several patients. Clonality in the scalp was compared among normal scalp (n=4), patchy alopecia areata scalp (n=8), and alopecia totalis/universalis scalp (n=8). RNA came from the PAXgene miRNA kit for fixed scalp, the miRNeasy kit for PBMCs, and the RNeasy kit for mouse skin. TCRbeta CDR3 regions were amplified by immunoSEQ multiplex PCR using 35 Vbeta forward and 13 Jbeta reverse primers. Summary of the overall study and its limitations: Unlike mouse skin, where gammadelta T cells dominate, normal human skin contains resident alphabeta T cells that get sequenced too, which complicates analysis of the scalp TCR repertoire. Higher clonality and more expanded CD8+ clones were observed in lesional scalp than in normal scalp, particularly in alopecia totalis/universalis, a finding suggestive of antigenic drive. Scalp clonality and the number of expanded CD8+ clones among the top 100 scalp clones were significantly decreased by tofacitinib. Many expanded lesional clones were found to persist in scalp and blood during tofacitinib treatment, and relapse after treatment cessation may be partly explained by this persistence. Because the treated cohort was small and had just a single nonresponder, larger studies are needed to establish links between baseline CD8+ expansion and response. Compared with mice, TCR sequences shared between patients were less clear, possibly partly because of HLA diversity across the patient population.

Library prep was done by the immunoSEQ multiplex PCR assay. To provide template for TCR sequencing, every sample had RNA extracted and reverse transcribed into cDNA. SuperScript III was used for first-strand cDNA synthesis, primed with a 2:1 mix of oligo-dT and random hexamers. A synthetic immune receptor repertoire was used to assess amplification bias, and residual bias was removed computationally. Per the original workflow: Raw reads were preprocessed to remove errors, and CDR3 was defined by IMGT conventions from the conserved cysteine to phenylalanine. Clonality was computed by normalizing Shannon entropy by log2 of the number of productive unique TCRs and subtracting the result from 1. Scalp TCRbeta sequences were cross-referenced with sorted blood CD4 and CD8 repertoires so that the CD4 or CD8 identity of scalp clones could be inferred. Drawn from immuneACCESS, this table holds only the in-frame rearrangements with V and J called that TCRdb kept. Clones are partly lost; checked studies trace under half to an unresolved V gene and leave the rest unexplained. V, J and clone size reflect that table, while D and trimming were determined from the DNA. This sample has some 180,000 clones in its table, and roughly 50% of those were observed once. The top ten clones comprise 10% to 14% of the sample.

The germline ends are 4 bases apart after V is trimmed by 1 base and J by 3 bases. As encoded in the germline V gene, CDR1 is SGHTA while CDR2 is FQGNSA. Its CDR3 holds 12 amino acids, cysteine through phenylalanine. CDR3 DNA is the only sequence kept; it has 36 bases, read in frame from the first base. The origin of this receptor is a human donor with alopecia areata. The chain was built from TRBV7-2 and TRBJ2-7; there is no confident call for the D gene. Sequenced material: CD8+ T cells sorted from blood, taken at week 24, from a patient treated with tofacitinib. The CDR3 loop reads CASSLVGYEQYF. The nucleotide sequence reads as follows: TGTGCCAGCAGCTTAGTTGGCTACGAGCAGTACTTC.